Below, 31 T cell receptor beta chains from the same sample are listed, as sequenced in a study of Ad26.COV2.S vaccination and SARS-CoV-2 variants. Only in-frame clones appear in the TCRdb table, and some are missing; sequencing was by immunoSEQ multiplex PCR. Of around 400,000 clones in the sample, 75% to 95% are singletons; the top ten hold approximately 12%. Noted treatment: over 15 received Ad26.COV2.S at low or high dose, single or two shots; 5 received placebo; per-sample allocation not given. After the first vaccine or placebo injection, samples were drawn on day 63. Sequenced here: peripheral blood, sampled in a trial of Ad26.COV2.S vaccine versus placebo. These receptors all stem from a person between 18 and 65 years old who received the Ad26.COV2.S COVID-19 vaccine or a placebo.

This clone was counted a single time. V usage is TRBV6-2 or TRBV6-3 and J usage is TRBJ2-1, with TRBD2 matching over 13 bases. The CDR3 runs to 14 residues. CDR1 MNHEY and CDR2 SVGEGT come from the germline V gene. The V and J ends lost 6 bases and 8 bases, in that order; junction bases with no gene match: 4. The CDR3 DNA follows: TGTGCCAGCAGCTCAGGACTAGCGGGAGATGAGCAGTTCTTC. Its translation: CASSSGLAGDEQFF.

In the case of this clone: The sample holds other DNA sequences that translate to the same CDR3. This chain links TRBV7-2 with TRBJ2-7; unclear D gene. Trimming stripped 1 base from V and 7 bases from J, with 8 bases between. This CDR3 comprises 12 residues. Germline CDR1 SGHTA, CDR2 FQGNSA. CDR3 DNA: TGTGCCAGCAGCTTAGACTGGGATGAGCAGTACTTC. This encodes CASSLDWDEQYF.

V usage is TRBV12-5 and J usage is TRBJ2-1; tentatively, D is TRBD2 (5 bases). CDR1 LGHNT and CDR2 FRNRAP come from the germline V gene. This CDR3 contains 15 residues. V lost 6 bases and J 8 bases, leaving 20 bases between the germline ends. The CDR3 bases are TGTGCTAGTGGCCCCGGCCGGCTAGCCCGCGATGAGCAGTTCTTC. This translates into CASGPGRLARDEQFF.

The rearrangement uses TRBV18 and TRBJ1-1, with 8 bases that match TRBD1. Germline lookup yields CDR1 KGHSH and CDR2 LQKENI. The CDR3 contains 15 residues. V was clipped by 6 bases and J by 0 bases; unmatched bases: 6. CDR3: CASSLAGGLNTEAFF. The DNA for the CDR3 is TGTGCCAGCTCGCTCGCAGGGGGCCTGAACACTGAAGCTTTCTTT. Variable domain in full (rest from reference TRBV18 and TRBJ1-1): NAGVMQNPRHLVRRRGQEARLRCSPMKGHSHVYWYRQLPEEGLKFMVYLQKENIIDESGMPKERFSAEFPKEGPSILRIQQVVRGDSAAYFCASSLAGGLNTEAFFGQGTRLTVV.

CDR3 in DNA: TGTGCCAGTAGTATAGGCGTACTTCTAGACACAGATACGCAGTATTTT. This gives the protein CASSIGVLLDTDTQYF. The chain uses TRBV19 and TRBJ2-3; no definite D call. V was cut by 1 base and J by 2 bases, with 13 bases left in between. This CDR3 contains 16 residues. The V gene's germline CDR1 is LNHDA and CDR2 SQIVND (reference sequence).

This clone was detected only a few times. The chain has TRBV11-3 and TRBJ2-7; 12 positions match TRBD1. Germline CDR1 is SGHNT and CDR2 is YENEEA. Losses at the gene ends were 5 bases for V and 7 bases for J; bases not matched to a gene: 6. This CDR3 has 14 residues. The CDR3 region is CASSEGQGAGEQYF. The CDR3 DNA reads TGTGCCAGCAGCGAGGGACAGGGGGCCGGGGAGCAGTACTTC.

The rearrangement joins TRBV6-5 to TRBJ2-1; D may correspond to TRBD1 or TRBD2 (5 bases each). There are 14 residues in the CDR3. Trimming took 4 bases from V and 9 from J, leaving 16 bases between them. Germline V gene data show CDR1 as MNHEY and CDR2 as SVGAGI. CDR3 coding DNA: TGTGCCAGCAGTTTCGGGACGCCGGGTGGTGAGCAGTTCTTC. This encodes CASSFGTPGGEQFF.

The CDR3 sequence: CASSERRTGEQFF. Written as DNA, the CDR3 is TGTGCCAGCAGCGAAAGACGTACAGGTGAGCAGTTCTTC. The chain combines TRBV11-2 with TRBJ2-1; weak D call: TRBD1 (5 bases). Per the germline V gene, CDR1 is SGHAT and CDR2 is FQNNGV. The CDR3 has 13 amino acids. V lost 5 bases and J 9 bases, leaving 14 bases between the germline ends.

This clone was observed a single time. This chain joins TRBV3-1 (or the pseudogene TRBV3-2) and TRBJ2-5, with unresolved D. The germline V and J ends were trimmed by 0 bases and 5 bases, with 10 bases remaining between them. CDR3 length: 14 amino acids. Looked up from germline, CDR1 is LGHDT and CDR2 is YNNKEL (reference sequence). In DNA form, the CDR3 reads TGTGCCAGCAGCCAAGACCCAAATTCGGAGACCCAGTACTTC. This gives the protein CASSQDPNSETQYF.

CDR3 nucleotides: TGCGCCAGCAGCCAAGAGTCCAGATACGAGCAGTACTTC. It specifies CASSQESRYEQYF. The chain employs TRBV4-1 and TRBJ2-7, with D uncertain. CDR3 length: 13 residues. In germline, CDR1 is MGHRA, CDR2 YSYEKL. V gave up 0 bases and J gave up 4 bases, with 7 bases separating them.

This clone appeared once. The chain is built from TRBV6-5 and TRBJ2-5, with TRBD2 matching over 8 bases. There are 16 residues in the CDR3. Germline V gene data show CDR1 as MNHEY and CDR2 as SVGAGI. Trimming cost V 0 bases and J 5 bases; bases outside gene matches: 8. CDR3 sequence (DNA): TGTGCCAGCAGTTACTCTGGGCCAGCGGGAGCTGAGACCCAGTACTTC. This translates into CASSYSGPAGAETQYF.

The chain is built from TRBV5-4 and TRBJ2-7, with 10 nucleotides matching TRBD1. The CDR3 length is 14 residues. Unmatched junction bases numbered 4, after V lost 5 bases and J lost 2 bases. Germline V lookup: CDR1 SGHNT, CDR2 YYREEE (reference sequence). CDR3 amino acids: CASRPGTGAYEQYF. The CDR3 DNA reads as TGTGCCAGCAGGCCCGGGACAGGGGCCTACGAGCAGTACTTC.

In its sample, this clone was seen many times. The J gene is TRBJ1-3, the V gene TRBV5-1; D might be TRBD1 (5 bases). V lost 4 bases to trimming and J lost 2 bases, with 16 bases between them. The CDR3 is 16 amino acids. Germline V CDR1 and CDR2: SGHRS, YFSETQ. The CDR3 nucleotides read TGCGCCAGCAGCCTCTCCGGGGGGTTGACTGGAAACACCATATATTTT. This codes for CASSLSGGLTGNTIYF.

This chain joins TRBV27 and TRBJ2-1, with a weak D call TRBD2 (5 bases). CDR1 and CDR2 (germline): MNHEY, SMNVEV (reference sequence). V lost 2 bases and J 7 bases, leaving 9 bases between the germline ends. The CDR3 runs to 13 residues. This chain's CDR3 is CASSLLARNEQFF. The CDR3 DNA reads TGTGCCAGCAGTTTACTAGCAAGAAATGAGCAGTTCTTC.

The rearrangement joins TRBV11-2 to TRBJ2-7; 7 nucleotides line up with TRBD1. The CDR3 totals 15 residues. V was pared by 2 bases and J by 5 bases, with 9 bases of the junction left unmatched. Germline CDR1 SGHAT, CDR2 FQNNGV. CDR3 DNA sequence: TGTGCCAGCAGCTTATCCGACAGGGATATCCACGAGCAGTACTTC. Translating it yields CASSLSDRDIHEQYF.

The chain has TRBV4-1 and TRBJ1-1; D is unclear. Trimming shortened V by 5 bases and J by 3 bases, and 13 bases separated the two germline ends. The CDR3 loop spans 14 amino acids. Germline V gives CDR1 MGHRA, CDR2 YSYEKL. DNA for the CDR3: TGCGCCAGCAGCAATTCTCTCGGTGACACTGAAGCTTTCTTT. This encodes CASSNSLGDTEAFF.

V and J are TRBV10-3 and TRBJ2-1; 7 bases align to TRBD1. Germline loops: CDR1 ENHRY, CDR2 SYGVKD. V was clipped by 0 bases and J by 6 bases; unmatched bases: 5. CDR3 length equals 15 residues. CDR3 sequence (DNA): TGTGCCATCAGTGAGTCGAGAGGGGGCTTCAATGAGCAGTTCTTC. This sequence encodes CAISESRGGFNEQFF.

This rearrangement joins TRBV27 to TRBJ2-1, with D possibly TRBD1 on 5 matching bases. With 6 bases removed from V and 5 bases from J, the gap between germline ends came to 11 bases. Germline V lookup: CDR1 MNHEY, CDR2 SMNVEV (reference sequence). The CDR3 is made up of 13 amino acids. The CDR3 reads CASRPDSHNEQFF. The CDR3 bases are TGTGCCAGCAGGCCTGACAGTCACAATGAGCAGTTCTTC.

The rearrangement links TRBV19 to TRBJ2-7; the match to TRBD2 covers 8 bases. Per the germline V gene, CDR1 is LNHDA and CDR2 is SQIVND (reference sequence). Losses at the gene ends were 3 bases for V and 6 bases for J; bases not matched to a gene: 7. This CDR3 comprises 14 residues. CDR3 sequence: CASSMGSGSGEQYF. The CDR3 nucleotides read TGTGCCAGTAGTATGGGGAGCGGGAGCGGCGAGCAGTACTTC. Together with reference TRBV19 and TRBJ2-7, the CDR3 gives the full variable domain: DGGITQSPKYLFRKEGQNVTLSCEQNLNHDAMYWYRQDPGQGLRLIYYSQIVNDFQKGDIAEGYSVSREKKESFPLTVTSAQKNPTAFYLCASSMGSGSGEQYFGPGTRLTVT.

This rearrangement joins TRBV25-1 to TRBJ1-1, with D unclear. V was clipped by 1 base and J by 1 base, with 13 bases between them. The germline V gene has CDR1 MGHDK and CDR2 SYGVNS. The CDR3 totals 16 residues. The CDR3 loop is CASSELVSSENTEAFF. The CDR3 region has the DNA TGTGCCAGCAGTGAATTAGTTAGCTCCGAGAACACTGAAGCTTTCTTT.

CDR3 residues: CASSSSTDPWGYTF. The CDR3 DNA sequence: TGTGCCAGCAGCAGCTCGACAGACCCTTGGGGCTACACCTTC. This sequence joins TRBV7-9 and TRBJ1-2; weak D call: TRBD1 (5 bases). The CDR3 totals 14 residues. Deletions cut 5 bases from V and 8 bases from J, with 18 bases between. CDR1 is SEHNR and CDR2 is FQNEAQ in the germline V gene (reference sequence).

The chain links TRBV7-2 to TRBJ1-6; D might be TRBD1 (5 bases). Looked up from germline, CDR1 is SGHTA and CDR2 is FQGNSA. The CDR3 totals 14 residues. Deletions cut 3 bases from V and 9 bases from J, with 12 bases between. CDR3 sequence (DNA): TGTGCCAGCAGCTTTGGAGGGGCGGTTTCACCCCTCCACTTT. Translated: CASSFGGAVSPLHF. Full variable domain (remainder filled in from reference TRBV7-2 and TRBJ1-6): GAGVSQSPSNKVTEKGKDVELRCDPISGHTALYWYRQSLGQGLEFLIYFQGNSAPDKSGLPSDRFSAERTGGSVSTLTIQRTQQEDSAVYLCASSFGGAVSPLHFGNGTRLTVT.

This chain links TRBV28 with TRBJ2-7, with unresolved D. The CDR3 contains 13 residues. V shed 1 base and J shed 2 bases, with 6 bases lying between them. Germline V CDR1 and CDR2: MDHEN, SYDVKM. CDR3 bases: TGTGCCAGCAGTTTATTCAGCGCCTACGAGCAGTACTTC. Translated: CASSLFSAYEQYF.

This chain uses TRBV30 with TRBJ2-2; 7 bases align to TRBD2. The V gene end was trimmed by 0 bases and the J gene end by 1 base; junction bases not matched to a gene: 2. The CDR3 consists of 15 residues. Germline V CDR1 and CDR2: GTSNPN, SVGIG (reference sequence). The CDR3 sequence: CAWSVAGMNTGELFF. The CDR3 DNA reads TGTGCCTGGAGTGTAGCGGGGATGAACACCGGGGAGCTGTTTTTT.

The CDR3 reads CASRSTGVIYNEQFF. CDR3 DNA sequence: TGTGCCAGCAGATCCACAGGGGTTATTTACAATGAGCAGTTCTTC. The rearrangement joins TRBV6-5 to TRBJ2-1; 7 nucleotides agree with TRBD1. V trimming: 6 bases; J trimming: 4 bases; junction bases outside the gene matches: 9. The CDR3 totals 15 residues. Germline CDR1 and CDR2: MNHEY and SVGAGI.

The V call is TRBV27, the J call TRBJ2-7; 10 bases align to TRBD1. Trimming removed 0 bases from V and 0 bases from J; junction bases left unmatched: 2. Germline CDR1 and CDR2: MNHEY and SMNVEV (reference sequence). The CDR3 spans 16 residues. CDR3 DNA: TGTGCCAGCAGTTTATCGGGACAGGGGCACTCCTACGAGCAGTACTTC. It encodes CASSLSGQGHSYEQYF.

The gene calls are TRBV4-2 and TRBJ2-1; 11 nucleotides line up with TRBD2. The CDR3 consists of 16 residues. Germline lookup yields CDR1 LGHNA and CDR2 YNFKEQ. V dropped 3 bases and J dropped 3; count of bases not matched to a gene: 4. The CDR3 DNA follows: TGTGCCAGCAGCCAGGGACTAGCGGAGAACTACAATGAGCAGTTCTTC. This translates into CASSQGLAENYNEQFF.

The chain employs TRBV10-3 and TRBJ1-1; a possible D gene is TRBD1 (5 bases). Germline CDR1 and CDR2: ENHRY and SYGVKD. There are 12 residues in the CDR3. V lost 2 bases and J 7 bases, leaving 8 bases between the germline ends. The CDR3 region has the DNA TGTGCCATCAGTGAGGCAACAGGTGAAGCTTTCTTT. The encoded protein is CAISEATGEAFF.

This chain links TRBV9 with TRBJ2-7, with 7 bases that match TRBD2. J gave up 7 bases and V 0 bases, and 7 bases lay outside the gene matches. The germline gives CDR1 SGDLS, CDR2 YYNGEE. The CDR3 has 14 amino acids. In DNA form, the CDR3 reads TGTGCCAGCAGCGTAGGAGGGGAGGGGTGGGAGCAGTACTTC. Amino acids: CASSVGGEGWEQYF.

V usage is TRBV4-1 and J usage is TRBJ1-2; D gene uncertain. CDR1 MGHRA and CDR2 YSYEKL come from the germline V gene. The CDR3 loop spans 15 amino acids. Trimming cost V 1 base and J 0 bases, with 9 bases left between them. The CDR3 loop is CASSQVVGANYGYTF. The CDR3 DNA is TGCGCCAGCAGCCAAGTGGTGGGAGCTAACTATGGCTACACCTTC.

The CDR3 loop is CASSADTGGYRGDTQYF. CDR3 nucleotide sequence: TGTGCCAGCAGCGCAGACACCGGTGGCTATAGGGGGGATACGCAGTATTTT. V and J are TRBV9 and TRBJ2-3; possible D gene TRBD1, 6 bases. Germline V gene lookup returns CDR1 SGDLS and CDR2 YYNGEE. V was clipped by 3 bases and J by 6 bases, with 23 bases between them. The CDR3 spans 17 residues.